One and the same sample provided the 13 T cell receptor beta chains below, sequenced in a study of T-cell memory formation after mild COVID-19. TCRdb reanalysed the 5' RACE reads using MiXCR and keeps one entry per CDR3 protein. The data hold about 170,000 distinct CDR3 sequences, with roughly 13% observed a single time. Sequenced input: PBMCs or a T cell subset sorted from them (not recorded which). These receptors were taken from a man aged 18 to 29 who had mild COVID-19 (a few samples of this study predate the infection). Cell type and time point are not known.

This clonotype occurred a few times. This chain uses TRBV15 with TRBJ1-4, with D maybe TRBD1 (5 bases). The CDR3 is 12 residues long. With 4 bases removed from V and 13 bases from J, the gap between germline ends came to 13 bases. Germline V lookup: CDR1 LNHNV, CDR2 YYDKDF (reference sequence). CDR3 loop: CATSIRREGLFF. The DNA of the CDR3 is TGTGCCACCAGCATTCGCAGGGAAGGACTGTTTTTT.

The chain couples TRBV6-2 or TRBV6-3 to TRBJ2-5, with 8 bases lining up with TRBD2. The V segment lost 7 bases and the J segment 7 bases; nucleotides outside the gene matches: 8. The CDR3 has 13 amino acids. CDR1 is MNHEY and CDR2 is SVGEGT in the germline V gene. Written as DNA, the CDR3 is TGTGCCAGCAAAAAGGGACTAGGAGGGACCCAGTACTTC. Translation: CASKKGLGGTQYF.

This clonotype was seen a handful of times. This sequence joins TRBV6-5 and TRBJ1-1, with a weak D call TRBD1 (6 bases). Germline loops: CDR1 MNHEY, CDR2 SVGAGI. The CDR3 runs to 13 residues. The germline V and J ends were trimmed by 6 bases and 10 bases, with 18 bases remaining between them. The CDR3 DNA reads TGTGCCAGCAGGCCAAGTTCGGGGGGGCTAGCTTTCTTT. Translated: CASRPSSGGLAFF.

This clonotype was seen more than once but under ten times. This chain links TRBV20-1 with TRBJ2-7, with 12 positions matching TRBD2. The germline gives CDR1 DFQATT, CDR2 SNEGSKA (reference sequence). This CDR3 has 14 amino acids. V was pared by 6 bases and J by 0 bases, with 3 bases of the junction left unmatched. The CDR3 nucleotides read TGCAGTGCCCTAGCGGGGGGGAGCTCCTACGAGCAGTACTTC. Translating it yields CSALAGGSSYEQYF.

The table lists this clonotype with a few counts. The chain couples TRBV5-6 to TRBJ2-3, with a tentative D call TRBD2 (6 bases). The V gene lost 7 bases and the J gene lost 1 base, with 19 bases spanning the gap. Germline lookup yields CDR1 SGHDT and CDR2 YYEEEE. The CDR3 is 16 residues long. CDR3: CASGRLAGQGTDTQYF. The CDR3 DNA sequence: TGTGCCAGCGGAAGACTCGCGGGGCAAGGCACAGATACGCAGTATTTT.

The chain uses TRBV2 and TRBJ1-6; D is unclear. Germline loops: CDR1 SNHLY, CDR2 FYNNEI. The V end was cut by 10 bases, the J end by 0 bases, with 16 bases between. The CDR3 is 16 amino acids. CDR3 nucleotide sequence: TGTGCCACAGTATTACACGCGAGCTCCTATAATTCACCCCTCCACTTT. Protein product: CATVLHASSYNSPLHF. The full variable domain, rest sourced from reference TRBV2 and TRBJ1-6, is EPEVTQTPSHQVTQMGQEVILRCVPISNHLYFYWYRQILGQKVEFLVSFYNNEISEKSEIFDDQFSVERPDGSNFTLKIRSTKLEDSAMYFCATVLHASSYNSPLHFGNGTRLTVT.

The gene calls are TRBV18 and TRBJ1-1; D is undetermined. The germline V gene has CDR1 KGHSH and CDR2 LQKENI. Between the trimmed V and J ends, which lost 2 bases and 5 bases, there was a span of 12 bases. CDR3 length: 14 amino acids. CDR3 coding DNA: TGTGCCAGCTCACCAGGGGTGTCTGGTACTGAAGCTTTCTTT. Translated: CASSPGVSGTEAFF.

The chain links TRBV7-2 to TRBJ2-4, with D possibly being TRBD1 (5 bases). V was cut by 3 bases and J by 6 bases, with 12 bases left in between. The CDR3 is 14 residues long. Germline V gene sequence: CDR1 SGHTA, CDR2 FQGNSA. The CDR3 DNA is TGTGCCAGCAGCTTCCTAGGGGCTGTAAACATTCAGTACTTC. Amino acids: CASSFLGAVNIQYF.

The V call is TRBV4-3, the J call TRBJ1-5; D is perhaps TRBD1 (6 bases). V lost 0 bases, J lost 6 bases, and 18 bases lay in between. Germline values: CDR1 LGHNA, CDR2 YSLEER. The CDR3 covers 17 residues. CDR3 protein: CASSQDIGRGRGQPQHF. CDR3 nucleotides: TGCGCCAGCAGCCAAGATATAGGCAGGGGAAGAGGTCAGCCCCAGCATTTT.

The V and J genes are TRBV6-2 or TRBV6-3 and TRBJ1-1; tentatively, D is TRBD1 (6 bases). The CDR3 consists of 15 residues. From germline, CDR1 is MNHEY and CDR2 SVGEGT. Trimming cost V 6 bases and J 11 bases, with 25 bases left between them. The DNA of the CDR3 is TGTGCCAGCAGAGGGAGTTGGGGGGCCCCGCTGCCGGCTTTCTTT. Protein product: CASRGSWGAPLPAFF.

This chain joins TRBV7-9 and TRBJ1-6; 8 bases map to TRBD1. With 2 bases clipped from V and 3 bases from J, the junction kept 6 bases outside the gene matches. CDR1 and CDR2 (germline): SEHNR, FQNEAQ (reference sequence). The CDR3 consists of 17 residues. This CDR3 is CASSLYGTGNYNSPLHF. The CDR3 DNA follows: TGTGCCAGCAGCTTATACGGGACAGGCAACTATAATTCACCCCTCCACTTT.

This clonotype was counted only a few times. V and J are TRBV3-1 and TRBJ2-7, with TRBD1 identical over 10 bases. Trimming removed 4 bases from V and 5 bases from J; junction bases left unmatched: 8. The CDR3 runs to 15 residues. Looked up from germline, CDR1 is LGHDT and CDR2 is YNNKEL (reference sequence). As DNA, the CDR3 is TGTGCCAGCAGCCCCCGTTTGACAGGGGGCGACGAGCAGTACTTC. Its protein product is CASSPRLTGGDEQYF.

The chain uses TRBV6-2 or TRBV6-3 and TRBJ2-2; 7 nucleotides align to TRBD1. V was pared by 2 bases and J by 4 bases, with 10 bases of the junction left unmatched. The V gene's germline CDR1 is MNHEY and CDR2 SVGEGT. This CDR3 contains 17 residues. In DNA form, the CDR3 reads TGTGCCAGCAGTTACCGGTCCGACAGGGTTCTCACCGGGGAGCTGTTTTTT. Amino acid sequence: CASSYRSDRVLTGELFF.